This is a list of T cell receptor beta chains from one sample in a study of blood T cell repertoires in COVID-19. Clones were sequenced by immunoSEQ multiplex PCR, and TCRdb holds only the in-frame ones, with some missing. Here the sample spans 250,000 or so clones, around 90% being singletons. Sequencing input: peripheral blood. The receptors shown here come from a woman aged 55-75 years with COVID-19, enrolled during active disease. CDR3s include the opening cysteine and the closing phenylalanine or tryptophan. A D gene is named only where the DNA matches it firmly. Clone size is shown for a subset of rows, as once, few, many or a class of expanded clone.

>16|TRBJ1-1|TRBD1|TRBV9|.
TGTGCCAGCAGCTCCGACAGGGGGCTAATGAACACTGAAGCTTTCTTT
CASSSDRGLMNTEAFF
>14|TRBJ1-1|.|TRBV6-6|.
TGTGCCAGCAGTTACGCCTATCAGGGTCCGGAAGCTTTCTTT
CASSYAYQGPEAFF
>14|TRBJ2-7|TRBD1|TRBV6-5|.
TGTGCCAGCAGTTACCGGACAGGGGGTTACGAGCAGTACTTC
CASSYRTGGYEQYF
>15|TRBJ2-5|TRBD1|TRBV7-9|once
TGTGCCAGCAGCGTAGGGACAGGTGGACAAGAGACCCAGTACTTC
CASSVGTGGQETQYF
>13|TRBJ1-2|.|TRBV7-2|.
TGTGCCAGCAGCTTAGGACAGGAGGATGGCTACACCTTC
CASSLGQEDGYTF
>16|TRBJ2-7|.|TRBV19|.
TGTGCCAGTAGTGAAGTCGGGTCCAGGCCAGGGCACGAGCAGTACTTC
CASSEVGSRPGHEQYF
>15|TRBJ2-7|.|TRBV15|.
TGTGCCACCAGCAGAGATGTGAGGCCGACCTACGAGCAGTACTTC
CATSRDVRPTYEQYF
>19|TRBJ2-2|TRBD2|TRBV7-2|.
TGTGCCAGCACCTTAAGAGCCCTAGCGGGGGGCTGGGGCACCGGGGAGCTGTTTTTT
CASTLRALAGGWGTGELFF
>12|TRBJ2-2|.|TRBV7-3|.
TGTGCCAGCAGCCTATCAACCGGGGAGCTGTTTTTT
CASSLSTGELFF
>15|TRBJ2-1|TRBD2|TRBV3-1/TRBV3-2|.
TGTGCCAGCAGCCAAGCAGCGGGGGGCCGGAATGAGCAGTTCTTC
CASSQAAGGRNEQFF
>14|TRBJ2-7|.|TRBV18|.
TGTGCCAGCTCAACGCGGACTTCGACCTACGAGCAGTACTTC
CASSTRTSTYEQYF
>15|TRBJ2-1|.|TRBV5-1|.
TGCGCCAGCAGCTTGGGTTTGCAGGTTTGGGATGAGCAGTTCTTC
CASSLGLQVWDEQFF
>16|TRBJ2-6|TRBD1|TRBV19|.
TGTGCCAGTAGTGCGGACAGGGGGGCTGGGGCCAACGTCCTGACTTTC
CASSADRGAGANVLTF
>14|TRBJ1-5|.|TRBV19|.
TGTGCCAGTAGTATCGGGACTCGGAGTCAGCCCCAGCATTTT
CASSIGTRSQPQHF
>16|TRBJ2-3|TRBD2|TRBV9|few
TGTGCCAGCAGCGCCGGGACTAGCGGGGCGGGGGGTACGCAGTATTTT
CASSAGTSGAGGTQYF
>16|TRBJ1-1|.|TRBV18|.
TGTGCCAGCTCACCGTCTGTCAGGGGTCTGAACACTGAAGCTTTCTTT
CASSPSVRGLNTEAFF
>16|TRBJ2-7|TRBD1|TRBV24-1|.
TGTGCCACCAGTGAGGACCGGGACAGGGGGACCTACGAGCAGTACTTC
CATSEDRDRGTYEQYF
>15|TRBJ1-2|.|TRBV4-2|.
TGTGCCAGCAGCCAAGGCGGGGGGCCAAACTATGGCTACACCTTC
CASSQGGGPNYGYTF
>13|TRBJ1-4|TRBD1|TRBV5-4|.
TGTGCCACCCAGGACAGGGTTAATGAAAAACTGTTTTTT
CATQDRVNEKLFF
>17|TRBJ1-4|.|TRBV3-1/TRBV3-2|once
TGTGCCAGCAGCCAATCAAACCTCCGGGTTTCTAATGAAAAACTGTTTTTT
CASSQSNLRVSNEKLFF
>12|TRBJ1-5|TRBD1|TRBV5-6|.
TGTGCCAGGACAGGGCGATGGCAGCCCCAGCATTTT
CARTGRWQPQHF
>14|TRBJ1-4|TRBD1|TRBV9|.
TGTGCCAGCAGCCTCCCAGGACAGGTAGGAAAACTGTTTTTT
CASSLPGQVGKLFF
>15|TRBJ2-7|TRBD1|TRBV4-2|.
TGTGCCAGCAGCCAAGATGGGACAGGGGACTACGAGCAGTACTTC
CASSQDGTGDYEQYF
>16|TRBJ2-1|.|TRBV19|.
TGTGCCAGTAGGAACGCAGCGGCGAGCTCCTACAATGAGCAGTTCTTC
CASRNAAASSYNEQFF
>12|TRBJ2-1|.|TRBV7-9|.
TGTGCCAGCACATCGGGTTCCAATGAGCAGTTCTTC
CASTSGSNEQFF
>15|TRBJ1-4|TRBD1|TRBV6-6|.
TGTGCCAGCAGGAATGGACAGGGTGGGGGTGAAAAACTGTTTTTT
CASRNGQGGGEKLFF
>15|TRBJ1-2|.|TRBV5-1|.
TGCGCCAGCAGCTTGGCCGGGGGGATATCCTATGGCTACACCTTC
CASSLAGGISYGYTF
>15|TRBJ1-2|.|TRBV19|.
TGTGCCAGTAGTATAGGCCCCAGGGAAGCCTATGGCTACACCTTC
CASSIGPREAYGYTF
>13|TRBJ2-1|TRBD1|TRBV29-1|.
TGCAGCGTCTCGGACAGGGGGCTCTATGAGCAGTTCTTC
CSVSDRGLYEQFF
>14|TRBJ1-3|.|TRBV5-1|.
TGCGCCAGCAGCCAGTCAGGGACTGGAAACACCATATATTTT
CASSQSGTGNTIYF
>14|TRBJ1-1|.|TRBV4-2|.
TGTGCCAGCAGCCAATCGGACAGGAACACTGAAGCTTTCTTT
CASSQSDRNTEAFF
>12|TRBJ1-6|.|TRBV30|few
TGTGCCTGGAACCAGAATTATTCACCCCTCCACTTT
CAWNQNYSPLHF
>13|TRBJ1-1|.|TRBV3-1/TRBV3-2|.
TGTGCCAGCAGCCAAGGGGGGACTGCTGAAGCTTTCTTT
CASSQGGTAEAFF
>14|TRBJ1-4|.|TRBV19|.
TGTGCCAGTACCCCGAGCGCAGTGGGTGAAAAACTGTTTTTT
CASTPSAVGEKLFF
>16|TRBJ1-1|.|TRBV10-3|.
TGTGCCATCTCTGATGGGAGGGGCGGGACGAACACTGAAGCTTTCTTT
CAISDGRGGTNTEAFF
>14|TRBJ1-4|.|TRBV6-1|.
TGTGCCAGCAGTGAGGGCAGGAGGAATGAAAAACTGTTTTTT
CASSEGRRNEKLFF
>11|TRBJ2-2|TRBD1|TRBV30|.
TGTGCCTGGAGCCGGACAGGGAAGCTGTTTTTT
CAWSRTGKLFF
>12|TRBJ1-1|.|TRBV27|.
TGTGCCAGCAGTTTTGCAGGCCGTGAAGCTTTCTTT
CASSFAGREAFF
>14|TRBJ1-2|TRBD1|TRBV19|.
TGTGCCAGTAGCCTGGGGGGACAGGGGACCGGCTACACCTTC
CASSLGGQGTGYTF
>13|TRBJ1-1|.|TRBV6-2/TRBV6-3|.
TGTGCCAGCAGTTACCTAAAAGCGGCTGAAGCTTTCTTT
CASSYLKAAEAFF
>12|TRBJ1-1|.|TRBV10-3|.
TGTGCCATTAGCAGATTGAACACTGAAGCTTTCTTT
CAISRLNTEAFF
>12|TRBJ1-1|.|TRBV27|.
TGTGCCAGCAGTTTACCCCGACAGAGAGCTTTCTTT
CASSLPRQRAFF
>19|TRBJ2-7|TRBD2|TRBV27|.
TGTGCCAGCACCCCCGGTCGGGGACTAGCGGTTTTCAGCTCCTACGAGCAGTACTTC
CASTPGRGLAVFSSYEQYF
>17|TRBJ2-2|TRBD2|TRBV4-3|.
TGCGCCAGCAGCCAATCTAGGCTAGCGGCGAACACCGGGGAGCTGTTTTTT
CASSQSRLAANTGELFF
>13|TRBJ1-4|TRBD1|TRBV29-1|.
TGCAGCGCCAGGACAGGAGGGGATGAAAAACTGTTTTTT
CSARTGGDEKLFF